The 17 T cell receptor beta chains listed next were all sequenced from one sample in a study of T cell repertoires in cytomegalovirus infection. TCRdb called the reads again in MiXCR, with one record for every CDR3 protein. The table records 400,000 or so distinct CDR3 sequences, 15% to 20% of them present only once. The sample comprised PBMCs. The receptors stem from a human donor in good health (CMV status not recorded). Some clones in this sample may be carry-over from other donors' samples.

This clonotype was picked up many times. V is TRBV4-1 and J is TRBJ1-5; possible D gene TRBD1, 5 bases. Trimming cost V 1 base and J 7 bases, with 8 bases left between them. The CDR3 spans 13 residues. Germline CDR1 reads MGHRA; CDR2 reads YSYEKL. CDR3 bases: TGCGCCAGCAGCCAAGGGCGGGGGCAGCCCCAGCATTTT. Amino acid sequence: CASSQGRGQPQHF.

This CDR3 reads CSVSGSGPDTQYF. DNA of the CDR3: TGCAGCGTAAGCGGGAGTGGGCCAGATACGCAGTATTTT. The gene calls are TRBV29-1 and TRBJ2-3; 8 nucleotides align to TRBD2. V lost 6 bases, J lost 4 bases, and 6 bases stayed unmatched. This CDR3 spans 13 amino acids. Germline V gives CDR1 SQVTM, CDR2 ANQGSEA.

This CDR3 reads CASSQDLYRALGYGYTF. The CDR3 DNA reads TGCGCCAGCAGCCAAGATTTATACAGGGCCTTGGGGTATGGCTACACCTTC. The chain uses TRBV4-1 and TRBJ1-2; TRBD1 might be the D (6 bases). Trimming removed 0 bases from V and 5 bases from J, with 19 bases in between. This CDR3 has 17 residues. The germline gives CDR1 MGHRA, CDR2 YSYEKL.

The chain couples TRBV6-5 to TRBJ2-7; D uncertain. The germline gives CDR1 MNHEY, CDR2 SVGAGI. The CDR3 covers 16 residues. Trimming removed 5 bases from V and 2 bases from J, with 19 bases in between. In DNA, the CDR3 is TGTGCCAGCAGTAACAGTCCGGGCCTCTGGGCCTACGAGCAGTACTTC. Its translation: CASSNSPGLWAYEQYF.

This clonotype appeared many times. This chain links TRBV19 with TRBJ2-7, with unresolved D. The CDR3 consists of 14 residues. V lost 10 bases, J lost 2 bases, and 18 bases lay in between. Germline CDR1 is LNHDA and CDR2 is SQIVND (reference sequence). The CDR3 nucleotides are TGTGCCACAAAGGCGGCAGGCTTCCCCTACGAGCAGTACTTC. Residues: CATKAAGFPYEQYF.

This clonotype appeared a few times. The rearrangement links TRBV11-2 to TRBJ2-1; 8 positions agree with TRBD2. Germline trimming cut 5 bases from V and 2 bases from J; bases unmatched to any gene: 5. Germline V lookup: CDR1 SGHAT, CDR2 FQNNGV. CDR3 length equals 15 residues. The CDR3 spells CASSPNGRAYNEQFF. The CDR3 DNA sequence: TGTGCCAGCAGCCCCAACGGGAGGGCCTACAATGAGCAGTTCTTC.

V and J are TRBV4-3 and TRBJ2-2, with D tentatively TRBD1 or TRBD2 (6 bases each). Germline V gives CDR1 LGHNA, CDR2 YSLEER. This CDR3 is 16 amino acids long. V was trimmed by 0 bases and J by 5 bases, leaving 13 bases between them. The CDR3: CASSQEGGALTGELFF. CDR3 DNA sequence: TGCGCCAGCAGCCAAGAGGGGGGCGCTCTTACCGGGGAGCTGTTTTTT.

This clonotype was seen ten or more times. The rearrangement links TRBV7-2 to TRBJ2-5; maybe TRBD2 (5 bases). The CDR3 is made up of 13 amino acids. CDR1 and CDR2 (germline): SGHTA, FQGNSA. V lost 3 bases, J lost 5 bases, and 10 bases lay in between. CDR3 in DNA: TGTGCCAGCAGCTTCGAGGAGGTGGAGACCCAGTACTTC. Its protein product is CASSFEEVETQYF.

This clonotype has ten or more counts. The chain links TRBV11-2 to TRBJ2-5; TRBD1 aligns across 7 bases. The CDR3 covers 15 residues. Trimming cost V 7 bases and J 1 base; bases outside gene matches: 9. The V gene's germline CDR1 is SGHAT and CDR2 FQNNGV. This CDR3 is CASTDGTVTQETQYF. The CDR3 region has the DNA TGTGCCAGCACCGATGGGACAGTTACCCAAGAGACCCAGTACTTC.

This clonotype was counted ten times or more. As DNA, the CDR3 is TGTGCCACCAGCAGAGGACCAGCGGAGGCCTACGAGCAGTACTTC. Translated: CATSRGPAEAYEQYF. The chain uses TRBV15 and TRBJ2-7; D possibly corresponds to TRBD2 (5 bases). Trimming left V 1 base short and J 2 bases short, with 12 bases between. The CDR3 extends over 15 amino acids. The V gene's germline CDR1 is LNHNV and CDR2 YYDKDF (reference sequence).

A note on this clonotype: One end of the junction fails to match germline, which may point to a read error. The chain recombines TRBV29-1 with TRBJ2-7; TRBD1 matches at 8 bases. The CDR3 consists of 11 residues. The germline gives CDR1 SQVTM, CDR2 ANQGSEA. The CDR3 nucleotides are TGCAGCGTGGAAGGACAGGGTCGGCAGTACTTC. Protein sequence: CSVEGQGRQYF.

In this sample, this clonotype turned up many times. The rearrangement links TRBV7-6 to TRBJ2-1, with 14 bases fitting TRBD2. The CDR3 length is 18 residues. Germline V gene data show CDR1 as SGHVS and CDR2 as FNYEAQ. The V gene end was trimmed by 2 bases and the J gene end by 3 bases; junction bases not matched to a gene: 6. In DNA form, the CDR3 reads TGTGCCAGCAGCTTATCTGGGACTAGCGGGAGTTTCTACAATGAGCAGTTCTTC. This codes for CASSLSGTSGSFYNEQFF.

The chain recombines TRBV5-8 with TRBJ1-6; D is undetermined. Per the germline V gene, CDR1 is SGHTS and CDR2 is YDEGEE. The CDR3 length is 13 residues. The V end was cut by 6 bases, the J end by 7 bases, with 11 bases between. The CDR3 DNA reads TGTGCCAGCAAAATGAATTGGAATTCACCCCTCCACTTT. Translated: CASKMNWNSPLHF.

This clonotype has at least ten counts. The chain is built from TRBV7-9 and TRBJ1-1, with D maybe TRBD1 (6 bases). Trimming shortened V by 5 bases and J by 0 bases, and 13 bases separated the two germline ends. Germline V gene sequence: CDR1 SEHNR, CDR2 FQNEAQ (reference sequence). The CDR3 length is 15 residues. The CDR3 region is CASSPRGGMNTEAFF. The CDR3 coding sequence is TGTGCCAGCAGCCCCCGAGGGGGGATGAACACTGAAGCTTTCTTT.

This clonotype was found a few times. This chain links TRBV20-1 with TRBJ2-5, with TRBD2 matching over 8 bases. The CDR3 totals 15 residues. The V segment lost 5 bases and the J segment 2 bases; nucleotides outside the gene matches: 10. Germline V gene data show CDR1 as DFQATT and CDR2 as SNEGSKA (reference sequence). CDR3 residues: CSAGADSGTQETQYF. The CDR3 DNA sequence: TGCAGTGCTGGGGCGGATAGCGGGACGCAAGAGACCCAGTACTTC.

This clonotype was observed a handful of times. V usage is TRBV19 and J usage is TRBJ2-1; the D is unclear. The CDR3 loop spans 14 amino acids. Per germline, CDR1 LNHDA and CDR2 SQIVND (reference sequence). V lost 1 base and J 4 bases, leaving 8 bases between the germline ends. The CDR3 loop reads CASSIAHSYNEQFF. CDR3 bases: TGTGCCAGTAGTATAGCTCACAGTTACAATGAGCAGTTCTTC.

Worth noting for this clonotype: A single base separates this from a much larger clone, so it may be a read error. The chain combines TRBV12-3 or TRBV12-4 with TRBJ1-1; 8 bases map to TRBD1. Trimming took 10 bases from V and 4 from J; bases not matched to a gene: 8. The length of the CDR3 is 13 residues. CDR3: CANRRGQGTEAFF. As DNA, the CDR3 is TGTGCCAACAGACGCGGACAGGGCACTGAAGCTTTCTTT.